The subject of this entry is one T cell receptor beta chain. The record originates from a study of blood T cells in healthy people across ages. Primers used in a second PCR of roughly 6 to 11 cycles were a sample-barcoded 5' primer and a J-beta primer mix. Every molecule of cDNA carried a tag from a template-switch adaptor with 12 random nucleotides. Each CDR3 protein is one row after TCRdb ran MiXCR on the 5' RACE reads. The sample lists hundreds of thousands of distinct CDR3 sequences, under 55% occurring once. CDR1 and CDR2 from the germline V gene are SGHTA and FQGNSA. The CDR3 extends over 17 amino acids. Trimming cost V 5 bases and J 7 bases; bases outside gene matches: 17.

The chain employs TRBV7-2 and TRBJ2-3; 8 positions agree with TRBD2. The sequence was collected from a man in his fifties or sixties in good health. The sequenced material came from blood. The CDR3 sequence: CASSQGWTSNVPNTQYF. Written as DNA, the CDR3 is TGTGCCAGCAGCCAGGGGTGGACTAGCAATGTTCCAAATACGCAGTATTTT.